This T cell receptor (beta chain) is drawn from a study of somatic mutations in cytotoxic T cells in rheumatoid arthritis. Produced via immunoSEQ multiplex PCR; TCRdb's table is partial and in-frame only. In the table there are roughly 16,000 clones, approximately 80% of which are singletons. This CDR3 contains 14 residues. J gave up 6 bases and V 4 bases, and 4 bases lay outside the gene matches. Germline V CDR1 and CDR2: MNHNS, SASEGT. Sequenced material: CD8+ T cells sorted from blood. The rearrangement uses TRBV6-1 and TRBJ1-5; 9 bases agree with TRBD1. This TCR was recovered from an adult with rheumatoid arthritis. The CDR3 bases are TGTGCCAGCAGTGTCACAGGGGGCGGTCAGCCCCAGCATTTT. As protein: CASSVTGGGQPQHF.